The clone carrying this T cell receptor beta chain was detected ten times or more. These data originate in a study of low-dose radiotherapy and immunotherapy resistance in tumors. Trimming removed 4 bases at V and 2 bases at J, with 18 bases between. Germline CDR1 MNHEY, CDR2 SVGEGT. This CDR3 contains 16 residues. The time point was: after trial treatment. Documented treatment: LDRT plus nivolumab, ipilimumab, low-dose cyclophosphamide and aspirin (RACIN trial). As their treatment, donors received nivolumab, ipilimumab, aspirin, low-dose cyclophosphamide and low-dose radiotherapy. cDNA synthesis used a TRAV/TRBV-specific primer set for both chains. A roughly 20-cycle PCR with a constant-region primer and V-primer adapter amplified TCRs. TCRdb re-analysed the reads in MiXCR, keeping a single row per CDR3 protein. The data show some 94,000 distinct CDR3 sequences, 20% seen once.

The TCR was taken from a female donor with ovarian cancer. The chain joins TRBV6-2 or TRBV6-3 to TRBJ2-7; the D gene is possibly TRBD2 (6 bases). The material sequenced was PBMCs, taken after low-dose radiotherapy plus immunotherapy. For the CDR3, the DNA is TGTGCCAGCAGTTCCGACCTAGGGCGGGGCGCCTACGAGCAGTACTTC. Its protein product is CASSSDLGRGAYEQYF.